This TCR beta chain was recovered during a study of blood T cells in healthy people across ages (dated by TCRdb to the mid-2010s). The study in broad terms: In model experiments, template switching captured about one uniquely barcoded TCR beta cDNA molecule for every two T cells. Using deep sequencing normalized with unique cDNA molecular identifiers, the study measured how TCR beta repertoire diversity changes with age. Donors were grouped into four age groups: young (average approximately 15 years), middle-aged (around 39), aged (about 60) and long-lived (about 90). To avoid experimental bias, donors of different ages were spread randomly across the sequencing lanes. Using the same blood draw, the study looked at two additional independent replicas of 1 million unique cDNA reads for two donors, one aged 18 to 29 and the other aged 80 or older. Broader findings and caveats from the paper: Estimates of total diversity from one million sequenced T cells were regarded as lower bounds and underestimates. Observed TCR beta diversity per million T cells fell roughly linearly with age, and a significant reduction was already apparent by age around 36. Since profiling was done on bulk unsorted PBMCs, naive and antigen-experienced compartments could not be conclusively compared. Compared with the aged group, the long-lived group had more naive CD4+ T cells, fewer expanded clones and increased TCR diversity, suggesting age selection. Because donor CMV infection status was unknown, age-related changes in expanded clonotypes were potentially confounded. A strong correlation was found between observed TCR beta diversity and the percentage of naive T cells measured by flow cytometry.

As for this clonotype: The specificity of this receptor is unknown. Base qualities were left out, and no much larger clone turns up one base away.

Systemically healthy Caucasian individuals from Russia, 39 in total and aged about 6 to 100 years, were included as donors. Each donor gave 8.5 to 10 milliliters of peripheral blood, collected into EDTA-treated Vacutainer tubes. Ficoll-Paque density-gradient centrifugation was used to isolate PBMCs, with at least 6 million obtained per sample. Total RNA, at least 5 micrograms per sample, was extracted from PBMCs with Trizol reagent. For every donor, an aliquot of PBMCs went through flow cytometry to measure the percentages of naive CD45RAhigh/CD27high T cells. To prepare the library, 5' RACE was applied. Sequenced on an Illumina HiSeq 2500. A second PCR of roughly 6 to 11 cycles was run with a J-beta primer mix and a sample-barcoded 5' primer. A template-switch 5' adaptor carrying 12 random nucleotides introduced a unique molecular identifier onto each TCR beta cDNA molecule. At least 2.5 million CDR3-containing paired-end reads were obtained from each sample. First-strand cDNA was synthesized from all RNA with the Mint cDNA synthesis kit, primed by a TRBC-specific oligonucleotide. Following uracil-DNA glycosylase treatment, all cDNA underwent a first 18-cycle PCR with the universal primers M1SS and BC2_uni_R. Per the source publication's procedure: For normalization, 1 million high-quality reads, each with a distinct molecular identifier, were randomly selected from each sample. Instead of being binned into consensus sequences, reads with shared molecular identifiers were discarded. MiTCR, run with a Q25 quality threshold and the strictest error-elimination algorithm, handled CDR3 identification, clonotype clustering and error correction. A nonparametric unseen species model using Euler transformation provided a lower-bound estimate of total TCR beta diversity. TCRdb itself trimmed the public reads at Q25 with fastp, ran MiXCR and retained productive beta chains. Rows are unified per CDR3 protein, each entry keeping the most common DNA and genes. TCRdb's processing, not the authors', yielded these V and J calls. Here the sample has roughly 1.5 million distinct CDR3 sequences; roughly 43% occur a single time. In total, the top ten clones hold about 4.1% of the sample.

The sequence was obtained from a woman between 18 and 29 years old in good health. The sample was blood.

The CDR3 corresponds to CASSQDLQDRGRWGATEAFF. The nucleotide sequence reads TGCGCCAGCAGCCAAGATCTTCAGGACAGGGGGCGATGGGGGGCAACTGAAGCTTTCTTT. In this chain, TRBV4-3 is recombined with TRBJ1-1, and 11 junction bases match TRBD1. Clipping removes 0 bases from V and 5 bases from J, with 17 as the unmatched junction base count. From cysteine to phenylalanine, the CDR3 is 20 amino acids long. Only the CDR3 region is kept as DNA, spanning 60 bases read in frame from base 1. From the germline V gene, CDR1 is LGHNA and CDR2 is YSLEER.